These T cell receptor beta chains were read from a single sample in a study of cytomegalovirus exposure and HLA in healthy donors. Profiled with immunoSEQ multiplex PCR; TCRdb holds only in-frame clones, not every one. The table lists around 130,000 clones. The sample consisted of PBMCs. All receptors derive from a woman aged 55-70 years in good health and CMV-seronegative. Each CDR3 is given with its conserved first and last residue. A D gene is named only where the DNA matches it firmly.

j_gene,v_gene,d_gene,CDR3nt,CDR3aa
TRBJ2-7,TRBV5-4,-,TGTGCCAGCAGCCCCGGGACTTTCTACGAGCAGTACTTC,CASSPGTFYEQYF
TRBJ2-3,TRBV7-9,-,TGTGCCAGCAGCTTACGAGTAGATACGCAGTATTTT,CASSLRVDTQYF
TRBJ1-2,TRBV6-1,-,TGTGCCAGCAGTGGGGGGGGAGGTGGGGGCTACACCTTC,CASSGGGGGGYTF
TRBJ1-2,TRBV28,-,TGTGCCAGCATCCTTGGGGGGGGAGATGGCTACACCTTC,CASILGGGDGYTF
TRBJ2-7,TRBV27,-,TGTGCCAGCAGTTTAAGACTTACCCCACGCACCCACGAGCAGTACTTC,CASSLRLTPRTHEQYF
TRBJ2-1,TRBV6-1,TRBD1,TGTGCCAGCAGTGAGGGACAGGGAACCTACAATGAGCAGTTCTTC,CASSEGQGTYNEQFF
TRBJ1-1,TRBV5-1,TRBD1,TGCGCCAGCAGCTTGGGAGGACAGGGGACGAACACTGAAGCTTTCTTT,CASSLGGQGTNTEAFF
TRBJ1-3,TRBV5-1,-,TGCGCCAGCAGCTTAGACAGTGGTGGAAACACCATATATTTT,CASSLDSGGNTIYF
TRBJ1-2,TRBV5-6,-,TGTGCCAGCAGCTCAGGTGACGACACTGGCTACACCTTC,CASSSGDDTGYTF
TRBJ1-2,TRBV5-1,TRBD1,TGCGCCAGCAGCTTGACAGGGGCGGATGGCTACACCTTC,CASSLTGADGYTF
TRBJ2-1,TRBV9,-,TGTGCCAGCAGCAGGGAAACAGGGTCCAATGAGCAGTTCTTC,CASSRETGSNEQFF
TRBJ1-1,TRBV27,-,TGTGCCAGCACCCCCGGTCGACTGGGGAGCACTGAAGCTTTCTTT,CASTPGRLGSTEAFF
TRBJ1-1,TRBV6-7,-,TGTGCCAGCTTCGTCGCTTTCTTT,CASFVAFF
TRBJ2-3,TRBV9,TRBD1,TGTGCCAGCAGCGATTCCAGGACAGGGGACACAGATACGCAGTATTTT,CASSDSRTGDTDTQYF
TRBJ2-5,TRBV19,TRBD2,TGTGCCAGTAGGTCTAGCGGAGGCGGGGAGACCCAGTACTTC,CASRSSGGGETQYF
TRBJ2-7,TRBV7-9,-,TGTGCCAGCAGCTTAGTTGGCAGGGACTCCTACGAGCAGTACTTC,CASSLVGRDSYEQYF
TRBJ2-5,TRBV9,TRBD2,TGTGCCAGCAGCGTAGCGGGGGGGCAAGAGACCCAGTACTTC,CASSVAGGQETQYF
TRBJ1-2,TRBV28,-,TGTGCCAGCAGTTTGGTACCCAGAGGTGGCTACACCTTC,CASSLVPRGGYTF
TRBJ2-5,TRBV6-1,TRBD1,TGTGCCAGCAGTGAACGGTCTGGGACAGGGGGGGAGACCCAGTACTTC,CASSERSGTGGETQYF
TRBJ2-2,TRBV7-3,TRBD1,TGTGCCAGCAGCGGCCAGGGGGCGGCCGGGGAGCTGTTTTTT,CASSGQGAAGELFF
TRBJ2-6,TRBV28,-,TGTGCCAGCAGTCCCTGGGCCCAAAGCTCTGGGGCCAACGTCCTGACTTTC,CASSPWAQSSGANVLTF
TRBJ2-5,TRBV7-9,TRBD2,TGTGCCAGCAGTTTCCCGGGACTAGCGGCAGAGACCCAGTACTTC,CASSFPGLAAETQYF
TRBJ2-5,TRBV5-8,TRBD2,TGTGCCAGCAGCGCCGCCCGCGGGACTAGCGGGGGGGCGGAGACCCAGTACTTC,CASSAARGTSGGAETQYF
TRBJ2-3,TRBV4-1,-,TGCGCCAGCAGCCAGGTGGTTCCTGAGACCACCACCGGACACGTTGCGTATTTT,CASSQVVPETTTGHVAYF
TRBJ2-2,TRBV18,-,TGTGCCAGCTCGCAAACCCGCGGGGCTACCGGGGAGCTGTTTTTT,CASSQTRGATGELFF
TRBJ2-7,TRBV23-1,-,TGCGCCAGCAGTCAATCCAGGGGACGGGGGGCCTACGAGCAGTACTTC,CASSQSRGRGAYEQYF
TRBJ1-5,TRBV10-1,-,TGCGCCAGCAGTTCCGGACAGACCAATCAGCCCCAGCATTTT,CASSSGQTNQPQHF
TRBJ2-3,TRBV10-3,TRBD2,TGTGCCATCAGTGAGGGACTAGCGGGCACAGATACGCAGTATTTT,CAISEGLAGTDTQYF
TRBJ2-7,TRBV27,-,TGTGCCAGCATGCAGGGCTACGAGCAGTACTTC,CASMQGYEQYF
TRBJ1-3,TRBV19,-,TGTGCCAGTAGTATAGGGACAGCTGTCGGAAACACCATATATTTT,CASSIGTAVGNTIYF
TRBJ1-6,TRBV6-5,-,TGTGCCAGCAGTTCCAGGGTCGATATTTCACCCCTCCACTTT,CASSSRVDISPLHF
TRBJ2-7,TRBV5-1,TRBD1,TGCGCCAGCAGCCCGTGGACAGGTCGATCGATGGTCTACGAGCAGTACTTC,CASSPWTGRSMVYEQYF
TRBJ2-7,TRBV5-6,TRBD1,TGTGCCAGCAGCTTTGGGACAGGGAGTTACGAGCAGTACTTC,CASSFGTGSYEQYF
TRBJ1-1,TRBV18,-,TGTGCCAGCTCACCAACGGAAGCGGCTGAAGCTTTCTTT,CASSPTEAAEAFF
TRBJ2-7,TRBV5-4,TRBD2,TGTGCCAGCAGCTCCCAAGCGGGGGGGCCGGACGAGCAGTACTTC,CASSSQAGGPDEQYF